Presented here are 18 T cell receptor beta chains from one specimen sequenced in a study of T cell responses to AZD1222 COVID-19 vaccine. Method: immunoSEQ multiplex PCR; TCRdb's copy keeps in-frame clones and lacks some. The sample lists some 96,000 clones; around nine tenths were seen once. The sequenced sample was peripheral blood, obtained on day 0 of AZD1222 vaccination. The receptors stem from an adult in good health.

V gene TRBV6-6 combines with J gene TRBJ2-1, with D possibly being TRBD2 (5 bases). The CDR3 runs to 15 residues. CDR1 MNHNY and CDR2 SVGAGI come from the germline V gene (reference sequence). Trimming stripped 0 bases from V and 2 bases from J, with 8 bases between. The CDR3 nucleotides are TGTGCCAGCAGTTACTCGAGGGCAGCCTACAATGAGCAGTTCTTC. Amino acids: CASSYSRAAYNEQFF.

V is TRBV5-4 and J is TRBJ1-2; 9 bases are a match to TRBD1. The junction had 7 bases not matched to a gene; V was cut back by 7 bases and J by 3 bases. The CDR3 is made up of 14 amino acids. Germline V CDR1 and CDR2: SGHNT, YYREEE (reference sequence). CDR3 DNA: TGTGCCAGCGGACAGGGGCCGCTTGACTATGGCTACACCTTC. It translates to CASGQGPLDYGYTF.

This chain uses TRBV29-1 with TRBJ2-7; the match to TRBD2 covers 8 bases. The CDR3 extends over 13 amino acids. CDR1 SQVTM and CDR2 ANQGSEA come from the germline V gene. After removal of 6 bases from V and 0 bases from J, the junction contained 4 bases not matched to a gene. CDR3 coding DNA: TGCAGCGTAGCGAGCGGGAGCTCCTACGAGCAGTACTTC. Its translation: CSVASGSSYEQYF.

The chain carries TRBV7-9 and TRBJ2-7, with TRBD1 as a possible D gene (6 bases). The germline V and J ends were trimmed by 5 bases and 3 bases, with 17 bases remaining between them. The CDR3 loop spans 15 amino acids. CDR1 SEHNR and CDR2 FQNEAQ come from the germline V gene (reference sequence). The CDR3: CASSPTGHTDYEQYF. Here the CDR3 DNA reads TGTGCCAGCAGCCCGACAGGACATACGGACTACGAGCAGTACTTC.

V gene TRBV2 combines with J gene TRBJ2-5; D remains ambiguous. From germline, CDR1 is SNHLY and CDR2 FYNNEI. Trimming cost V 3 bases and J 1 base, with 6 bases left between them. The CDR3 has 13 amino acids. CDR3 sequence reads: CASSENSQETQYF. In nucleotides, the CDR3 is TGTGCCAGCAGTGAGAACAGCCAAGAGACCCAGTACTTC.

The chain recombines TRBV6-6 with TRBJ1-5; D ambiguous. The V end lost 2 bases, the J end lost 2 bases, and 13 bases lay between the germline ends. The V gene's germline CDR1 is MNHNY and CDR2 SVGAGI (reference sequence). The CDR3 totals 16 residues. The chain's CDR3 is CASSYHRRAGNQPQHF. The CDR3, as DNA: TGTGCCAGCAGTTACCATCGACGTGCAGGCAATCAGCCCCAGCATTTT.

The chain is built from TRBV15 and TRBJ2-1, with D tentatively TRBD2 (6 bases). The CDR3 length is 14 residues. CDR1 and CDR2 (germline): LNHNV, YYDKDF (reference sequence). Trimming shortened V by 1 base and J by 8 bases, and 12 bases separated the two germline ends. The CDR3 loop is CATSRGGIPDEQFF. CDR3 nucleotides: TGTGCCACCAGCAGAGGCGGGATTCCCGATGAGCAGTTCTTC.

V gene TRBV15 combines with J gene TRBJ2-3; no reliable D call. Trimming pared 4 bases from V and 1 base from J, leaving 15 bases between. CDR1 and CDR2 (germline): LNHNV, YYDKDF (reference sequence). The CDR3 loop spans 16 amino acids. The CDR3 sequence is CATSTFAGSRTDTQYF. The CDR3 DNA reads as TGTGCCACCAGCACCTTCGCCGGCTCACGCACAGATACGCAGTATTTT.

The V gene is TRBV6-5, the J gene TRBJ1-1; 7 bases are a match to TRBD1. V shed 5 bases and J 5 bases; nucleotides not matched to a gene: 11. CDR3 length: 15 amino acids. Germline loops: CDR1 MNHEY, CDR2 SVGAGI. In nucleotides, the CDR3 is TGTGCCAGCAGTCCGGCCTGGGACAGAGGGACTGAAGCTTTCTTT. This gives the protein CASSPAWDRGTEAFF.

Turning to this clone: This sample includes further DNA sequences coding for the same CDR3. J is TRBJ1-1 and V is TRBV7-9; D is unresolved. Trimming stripped 0 bases from V and 8 bases from J, with 4 bases between. Germline lookup yields CDR1 SEHNR and CDR2 FQNEAQ (reference sequence). This CDR3 has 11 amino acids. CDR3 sequence: CASSLAAEAFF. The CDR3 bases are TGTGCCAGCAGCTTAGCAGCAGAAGCTTTCTTT.

J is TRBJ1-4 and V is TRBV10-2, with D tentatively TRBD1 (6 bases). V lost 2 bases and J lost 8, with 12 bases in between. The CDR3 extends over 14 amino acids. Germline V gene lookup returns CDR1 WSHSY and CDR2 SAAADI. DNA of the CDR3: TGCGCCAGCAGTGAGGGGCCAGGGGACGAAAAACTGTTTTTT. Its protein is CASSEGPGDEKLFF.

The V and J genes are TRBV28 and TRBJ2-4; TRBD2 is a possible D gene (6 bases). The V gene's germline CDR1 is MDHEN and CDR2 SYDVKM. V lost 5 bases, J lost 6 bases, and 17 bases lay in between. There are 15 residues in the CDR3. The CDR3 is CASSTRTVGGNIQYF. The CDR3 DNA sequence: TGTGCCAGCAGTACACGGACGGTGGGGGGAAACATTCAGTACTTC. Using reference TRBV28 and TRBJ2-4 for the parts outside the CDR3, the full variable domain is DVKVTQSSRYLVKRTGEKVFLECVQDMDHENMFWYRQDPGLGLRLIYFSYDVKMKEKGDIPEGYSVSREKKERFSLILESASTNQTSMYLCASSTRTVGGNIQYFGAGTRLSVL.

The rearrangement joins TRBV7-9 to TRBJ1-1, with TRBD1 as a possible D gene (6 bases). Germline V gene lookup returns CDR1 SEHNR and CDR2 FQNEAQ (reference sequence). The CDR3 contains 13 residues. Between the trimmed V and J ends, which lost 2 bases and 5 bases, there was a span of 9 bases. The CDR3 here is CASSLQGRTEAFF. For the CDR3, the DNA is TGTGCCAGCAGCTTACAGGGGCGGACTGAAGCTTTCTTT. The variable domain in full, completed from reference TRBV7-9 and TRBJ1-1, reads DTGVSQNPRHKITKRGQNVTFRCDPISEHNRLYWYRQTLGQGPEFLTYFQNEAQLEKSRLLSDRFSAERPKGSFSTLEIQRTEQGDSAMYLCASSLQGRTEAFFGQGTRLTVV.

This clone is a singleton in its sample. The chain combines TRBV19 with TRBJ1-2, with D maybe TRBD1 (6 bases). CDR1 and CDR2 (germline): LNHDA, SQIVND (reference sequence). Between the trimmed V and J ends, which lost 4 bases and 1 base, there was a span of 16 bases. This CDR3 has 16 amino acids. CDR3 sequence (DNA): TGTGCCAGTAGTACGATGGGGGCAGGAGTTAACTATGGCTACACCTTC. It encodes CASSTMGAGVNYGYTF.

This sequence joins TRBV7-9 and TRBJ1-5; D is perhaps TRBD1 (6 bases). Trimming cost V 2 bases and J 4 bases, with 12 bases left between them. Germline assignment: CDR1 SEHNR and CDR2 FQNEAQ (reference sequence). CDR3 length: 15 residues. CDR3 sequence (DNA): TGTGCCAGCAGCTTATTCGGGGGCACTAATCAGCCCCAGCATTTT. Protein product: CASSLFGGTNQPQHF.

The V and J genes are TRBV7-9 and TRBJ2-5, with 8 bases aligning to TRBD1. Germline trimming cut 4 bases from V and 4 bases from J; bases unmatched to any gene: 5. Germline V gene lookup returns CDR1 SEHNR and CDR2 FQNEAQ (reference sequence). This CDR3 has 14 amino acids. The CDR3 DNA sequence: TGTGCCAGCAGCTCTGACAGGGGAGGAGAGACCCAGTACTTC. It is translated as CASSSDRGGETQYF.

This chain uses TRBV27 with TRBJ1-6, with TRBD1 as a possible D gene (5 bases). V was clipped by 5 bases and J by 8 bases, with 13 bases between them. The CDR3 runs to 14 residues. Germline V gives CDR1 MNHEY, CDR2 SMNVEV (reference sequence). The DNA for the CDR3 is TGTGCCAGCAGTATTACCCAGGGTTATTCACCCCTCCACTTT. The encoded protein is CASSITQGYSPLHF.

The J gene is TRBJ1-5, the V gene TRBV30, with a tentative D call TRBD1 (6 bases). The V and J ends lost 2 bases and 5 bases respectively, with 13 bases between them. The CDR3 has 14 amino acids. Germline values: CDR1 GTSNPN, CDR2 SVGIG (reference sequence). In DNA form, the CDR3 reads TGTGCCTGGAGTACAACAGGGCGACATCAGCCCCAGCATTTT. It yields the protein CAWSTTGRHQPQHF.